These 32 T cell receptor beta chains were all obtained from the same sample, sequenced in a study of shared clonotypes between healthy human individuals. The repertoire was sequenced with immunoSEQ multiplex PCR; TCRdb's copy has only in-frame clones and lacks some. Altogether approximately 2.5 million clones are present, around nine tenths being singletons, with the ten largest covering around 0.14%. Input material: naive CD4+ T cells sorted from blood. Subset specified: CD45RA+ positively selected. The receptors here all came from a man aged 18 to 29 in good health.

V usage is TRBV9 and J usage is TRBJ2-7; D may be TRBD1 (6 bases). CDR3 size: 13 residues. V lost 4 bases to trimming and J lost 13 bases, with 21 bases between them. Germline V gene sequence: CDR1 SGDLS, CDR2 YYNGEE. CDR3 loop: CASSLTPGQTTYF. CDR3 DNA sequence: TGTGCCAGCAGCTTAACCCCTGGACAGACCACCTACTTC.

J is TRBJ1-2 and V is TRBV5-1, with D unclear. The V gene lost 0 bases and the J gene lost 6 bases, with 12 bases spanning the gap. CDR1 and CDR2 from the germline V gene are SGHRS and YFSETQ. The CDR3 is 14 amino acids. This chain's CDR3 is CASSLELGSDGYTF. For the CDR3, the DNA is TGCGCCAGCAGCTTGGAGTTAGGATCCGATGGCTACACCTTC.

This clone has just one count. This chain uses TRBV10-1 with TRBJ2-5, with 7 bases fitting TRBD1. The V gene's germline CDR1 is WNHNN and CDR2 SYGVQD (reference sequence). V trimming: 5 bases; J trimming: 5 bases; junction bases outside the gene matches: 11. The CDR3 spans 15 residues. In DNA, the CDR3 is TGCGCCAGCAGTACCGGATCGGACAGGCGGGAGACCCAGTACTTC. Its protein is CASSTGSDRRETQYF.

The CDR3 sequence: CASRRGRQGDSPLHF. For the CDR3, the DNA is TGTGCCAGCAGACGCGGACGACAGGGGGATTCACCCCTCCACTTT. This rearrangement joins TRBV28 to TRBJ1-6; 9 bases fit TRBD1. The germline gives CDR1 MDHEN, CDR2 SYDVKM. V lost 6 bases, J lost 8 bases, and 8 bases stayed unmatched. The CDR3 is made up of 15 amino acids.

This chain connects TRBV11-2 to TRBJ1-1; D not resolved. V was pared by 3 bases and J by 9 bases, with 20 bases between. The CDR3 is made up of 15 amino acids. Germline loops: CDR1 SGHAT, CDR2 FQNNGV. CDR3 in DNA: TGTGCCAGCAGCTTCGCGACCGGGCCTTCAAAACAAGCTTTCTTT. It is translated as CASSFATGPSKQAFF.

This clone turned up a few times. The rearrangement uses TRBV5-1 and TRBJ2-5, with D hard to call. The CDR3 runs to 11 residues. Germline-derived CDR1 and CDR2 are SGHRS and YFSETQ. Trimming removed 4 bases from V and 3 bases from J, with 4 bases in between. The DNA for the CDR3 is TGCGCCAGCAGCGCCAAAGAGACCCAGTACTTC. Translating gives CASSAKETQYF.

V gene TRBV28 combines with J gene TRBJ2-7; D is possibly TRBD2 (5 bases). There are 16 residues in the CDR3. Trimming pared 2 bases from V and 0 bases from J, leaving 14 bases between. Germline CDR1 and CDR2: MDHEN and SYDVKM. The DNA of the CDR3 is TGTGCCAGCAGTTTAGCCCTGCGGGCAAACTCCTACGAGCAGTACTTC. Amino acid sequence: CASSLALRANSYEQYF.

As regards this clone: In the same sample, other DNA sequences code for this CDR3. The V gene is TRBV5-1, the J gene TRBJ1-6; weak D call: TRBD1 (5 bases). Germline V lookup: CDR1 SGHRS, CDR2 YFSETQ. CDR3 length equals 15 residues. Trimming stripped 0 bases from V and 7 bases from J, with 11 bases between. As DNA, the CDR3 is TGCGCCAGCAGCTTGGGACAGACCGACAATTCACCCCTCCACTTT. Translating it yields CASSLGQTDNSPLHF.

The chain recombines TRBV5-4 with TRBJ2-1, with D maybe TRBD1 (6 bases). This CDR3 has 14 residues. Per the germline V gene, CDR1 is SGHNT and CDR2 is YYREEE (reference sequence). V was clipped by 3 bases and J by 5 bases, with 12 bases between them. CDR3: CASSWGLGDNEQFF. DNA for the CDR3: TGTGCCAGCAGCTGGGGGCTAGGTGACAATGAGCAGTTCTTC.

CDR3 nucleotides: TGCGCCAGCAGCCCCCTAGGAGGGGCCCAGAACACTGAAGCTTTCTTT. Translation gives CASSPLGGAQNTEAFF. This sequence joins TRBV5-1 and TRBJ1-1, with a possible D match to TRBD1 (5 bases). From germline, CDR1 is SGHRS and CDR2 YFSETQ. V lost 4 bases and J 1 base, leaving 17 bases between the germline ends. The CDR3 spans 16 residues.

Of note for this clone: The sample has other DNA sequences that encode this CDR3 too. This rearrangement joins TRBV5-1 to TRBJ1-3; 10 bases agree with TRBD1. CDR3 length equals 17 residues. J was trimmed by 1 base and V by 0 bases; bases with no gene match: 4. Germline lookup yields CDR1 SGHRS and CDR2 YFSETQ. The CDR3 here is CASSLVGTGVSGNTIYF. In DNA form, the CDR3 reads TGCGCCAGCAGCTTGGTCGGGACAGGGGTTTCTGGAAACACCATATATTTT.

V gene TRBV12-5 combines with J gene TRBJ2-1; 12 bases align to TRBD2. CDR1 and CDR2 from the germline V gene are LGHNT and FRNRAP. J lost 15 bases, V lost 1 base, and 10 bases had no gene match. CDR3 length: 15 residues. CDR3 sequence: CASGLGLAGEGWGFF. As DNA, the CDR3 is TGTGCTAGTGGTTTGGGACTAGCGGGAGAGGGTTGGGGGTTCTTC. The whole variable domain, remainder taken from reference TRBV12-5 and TRBJ2-1, is DARVTQTPRHKVTEMGQEVTMRCQPILGHNTVFWYRQTMMQGLELLAYFRNRAPLDDSGMPKDRFSAEMPDATLATLKIQPSEPRDSAVYFCASGLGLAGEGWGFFGPGTRLTVL.

The chain carries TRBV2 and TRBJ2-1, with 15 positions matching TRBD2. The CDR3 totals 15 residues. V was pared by 4 bases and J by 9 bases, with 4 bases of the junction left unmatched. Germline V lookup: CDR1 SNHLY, CDR2 FYNNEI. The CDR3 DNA reads TGTGCCAGCAGTGGGGGGACTAGCGGGAGGATTGAGCAGTTCTTC. It codes for CASSGGTSGRIEQFF.

The chain links TRBV29-1 to TRBJ1-5, with 7 bases lining up with TRBD1. After removal of 4 bases from V and 1 base from J, the junction contained 4 bases not matched to a gene. Germline loops: CDR1 SQVTM, CDR2 ANQGSEA. This CDR3 is built from 14 residues. CDR3 nucleotides: TGCAGCGTTGCTTCGACAGGGAGCAATCAGCCCCAGCATTTT. This sequence encodes CSVASTGSNQPQHF.

The rearrangement joins TRBV10-3 to TRBJ2-2, with a tentative D call TRBD1 (5 bases). The germline V gene encodes CDR1 ENHRY and CDR2 SYGVKD. Trimming left V 3 bases short and J 6 bases short, with 14 bases between. This CDR3 is built from 15 residues. CDR3 loop: CAISEAGLQAGELFF. The DNA of the CDR3 is TGTGCCATCAGTGAAGCAGGGCTTCAGGCCGGGGAGCTGTTTTTT.

This clone was recorded once. The V and J genes are TRBV7-9 and TRBJ2-5; 10 bases line up with TRBD2. The ends lost 7 bases at V and 5 bases at J; junction bases unmatched: 7. The germline gives CDR1 SEHNR, CDR2 FQNEAQ (reference sequence). The CDR3 spans 14 residues. For the CDR3, the DNA is TGTGCCAGCACCCCTAGCGGGAGCGGGGAGACCCAGTACTTC. This sequence encodes CASTPSGSGETQYF.

The chain joins TRBV6-1 to TRBJ1-1; no clear D. With 2 bases removed from V and 7 bases from J, the gap between germline ends came to 11 bases. From germline, CDR1 is MNHNS and CDR2 SASEGT. The CDR3 loop spans 13 amino acids. The CDR3 reads CASSEHMTGEAFF. The CDR3 DNA is TGTGCCAGCAGTGAACACATGACGGGTGAAGCTTTCTTT.

This clone was found a few times. This sequence joins TRBV29-1 and TRBJ1-1; D is uncertain. In germline, CDR1 is SQVTM, CDR2 ANQGSEA. Deletions cut 5 bases from V and 3 bases from J, with 7 bases between. This CDR3 is built from 11 residues. CDR3 residues: CSVSYDTEAFF. Here the CDR3 DNA reads TGCAGCGTTTCCTATGACACTGAAGCTTTCTTT.

The chain recombines TRBV18 with TRBJ1-1; no clear D gene. Germline-derived CDR1 and CDR2 are KGHSH and LQKENI. This CDR3 spans 15 amino acids. Trimming stripped 2 bases from V and 4 bases from J, with 14 bases between. The CDR3 region is CASSPGLGVGTEAFF. CDR3 DNA sequence: TGTGCCAGCTCACCAGGTCTCGGAGTCGGCACTGAAGCTTTCTTT.

As for this clone: Other DNA sequences in the sample encode the same CDR3. The chain couples TRBV5-1 to TRBJ2-1, with TRBD2 matching 10 bases. Germline CDR1 SGHRS, CDR2 YFSETQ. The length of the CDR3 is 14 residues. Trimming at V came to 4 bases and at J to 4 bases, leaving 2 bases not matched to a gene. CDR3 region: CASSPGLAYNEQFF. The CDR3 DNA follows: TGCGCCAGCAGCCCGGGACTAGCGTACAATGAGCAGTTCTTC. Combining the CDR3 with reference TRBV5-1 and TRBJ2-1 gives the whole variable domain KAGVTQTPRYLIKTRGQQVTLSCSPISGHRSVSWYQQTPGQGLQFLFEYFSETQRNKGNFPGRFSGRQFSNSRSEMNVSTLELGDSALYLCASSPGLAYNEQFFGPGTRLTVL.

This clone appeared a few times. Other nucleotide sequences in the sample specify the same CDR3. The chain combines TRBV9 with TRBJ2-3; perhaps TRBD2 as D (6 bases). The CDR3 length is 14 residues. Per germline, CDR1 SGDLS and CDR2 YYNGEE. V lost 2 bases to trimming and J lost 0 bases, with 7 bases between them. The CDR3, as DNA: TGTGCCAGCAGCGTTAGCGGAAGCACAGATACGCAGTATTTT. Translation gives CASSVSGSTDTQYF.

The J gene is TRBJ1-1, the V gene TRBV30; the D gene is possibly TRBD1 (5 bases). Trimming pared 1 base from V and 6 bases from J, leaving 12 bases between. This CDR3 is 13 amino acids long. The germline gives CDR1 GTSNPN, CDR2 SVGIG (reference sequence). CDR3 DNA sequence: TGTGCCTGGAGTGGGGGACCGGGGTCTGAAGCTTTCTTT. Translation gives CAWSGGPGSEAFF.

Worth noting for this clone: Other DNA sequences within the sample encode an identical CDR3. The chain combines TRBV19 with TRBJ2-3; TRBD2 agrees at 7 bases. There are 13 residues in the CDR3. Germline V gene lookup returns CDR1 LNHDA and CDR2 SQIVND (reference sequence). V shed 3 bases and J 4 bases; nucleotides not matched to a gene: 1. DNA of the CDR3: TGTGCCAGTAGTATTGGGGGGGCAGATACGCAGTATTTT. Translation: CASSIGGADTQYF.

V usage is TRBV10-3 and J usage is TRBJ2-4, with 7 positions matching TRBD2. J lost 1 base, V lost 3 bases, and 9 bases had no gene match. Germline V lookup: CDR1 ENHRY, CDR2 SYGVKD. The CDR3 runs to 17 residues. The CDR3: CAISDPGGYQAKNIQYF. CDR3 DNA: TGTGCCATCAGTGACCCGGGAGGCTACCAGGCCAAAAACATTCAGTACTTC.

CDR3 amino acids: CASSFIGGYGYTF. CDR3 DNA sequence: TGTGCCAGTAGTTTTATAGGGGGCTATGGCTACACCTTC. The V and J genes are TRBV19 and TRBJ1-2; D is perhaps TRBD1 (6 bases). Germline CDR1 LNHDA, CDR2 SQIVND (reference sequence). The V end lost 5 bases, the J end lost 4 bases, and 11 bases lay between the germline ends. This CDR3 comprises 13 residues.

The rearrangement joins TRBV9 to TRBJ1-2; D perhaps matches TRBD1 (5 bases). The ends were cut back, 4 bases at V and 4 bases at J, with 17 bases in the middle. This CDR3 comprises 15 residues. Germline V gene lookup returns CDR1 SGDLS and CDR2 YYNGEE. CDR3 bases: TGTGCCAGCAGCCCCCGGGACGGGGCCCGCTATGGCTACACCTTC. The encoded protein is CASSPRDGARYGYTF.

The V gene is TRBV10-3, the J gene TRBJ1-4; no clear D. The CDR3 is made up of 15 amino acids. The germline V gene encodes CDR1 ENHRY and CDR2 SYGVKD. Trimming removed 0 bases from V and 3 bases from J, with 8 bases in between. CDR3 in DNA: TGTGCCATCAGTGAGTCGGGAGTTTCTAATGAAAAACTGTTTTTT. Residues: CAISESGVSNEKLFF.

This clone was recorded only once. V usage is TRBV5-5 and J usage is TRBJ1-5, with 9 bases aligning to TRBD1. This CDR3 contains 18 residues. The germline V gene encodes CDR1 SGHKS and CDR2 YYEKEE (reference sequence). After removal of 2 bases from V and 0 bases from J, the junction contained 9 bases not matched to a gene. CDR3 sequence reads: CASSFLPGQGVSNQPQHF. The CDR3 DNA reads as TGTGCCAGCAGCTTCTTACCGGGACAGGGAGTTAGCAATCAGCCCCAGCATTTT.

The rearrangement uses TRBV9 and TRBJ2-2, with 8 bases aligning to TRBD1. There are 15 residues in the CDR3. Germline CDR1 and CDR2: SGDLS and YYNGEE. The J segment lost 6 bases and the V segment lost 6 bases, leaving 10 bases of the junction unmatched. CDR3 region: CASTRTGLVAGELFF. CDR3 nucleotides: TGTGCCAGCACGAGGACAGGGCTGGTCGCCGGGGAGCTGTTTTTT.

V gene TRBV9 combines with J gene TRBJ1-1; D is perhaps TRBD1 (5 bases). V dropped 1 base and J dropped 5 bases, with 15 bases sitting between them. Germline CDR1 SGDLS, CDR2 YYNGEE. The CDR3 loop spans 15 amino acids. CDR3 amino acids: CASSVNVAGLTEAFF. CDR3 in DNA: TGTGCCAGCAGCGTAAATGTAGCAGGGTTGACTGAAGCTTTCTTT.

The J gene is TRBJ1-4, the V gene TRBV2, with TRBD1 identical over 9 bases. The CDR3 sequence is 16 residues long. Unmatched junction bases numbered 8, after V lost 6 bases and J lost 3 bases. Germline V gene lookup returns CDR1 SNHLY and CDR2 FYNNEI. CDR3 sequence (DNA): TGTGCCAGCAGGGGCGAACAGGGGGCCTCTAATGAAAAACTGTTTTTT. Amino acid sequence: CASRGEQGASNEKLFF.

This chain links TRBV11-2 with TRBJ2-1; 13 nucleotides match TRBD2. After removal of 0 bases from V and 5 bases from J, the junction contained 7 bases not matched to a gene. CDR1 is SGHAT and CDR2 is FQNNGV in the germline V gene. The length of the CDR3 is 18 residues. Here the CDR3 reads CASSLELAGGPSDNEQFF. The CDR3 DNA sequence: TGTGCCAGCAGCTTAGAACTAGCGGGAGGGCCATCAGACAATGAGCAGTTCTTC.